These T cell receptor beta chains were read from a single sample in a study of blood T cells in healthy people across ages. A single record per CDR3 protein comes from TCRdb applying MiXCR to the 5' RACE reads. The table lists over 600,000 distinct CDR3 sequences, about 47% of them singletons. Input material: blood. The receptor set was obtained from an elderly man in good health. Both conserved end residues are part of each CDR3.

v_gene,j_gene,CDR3aa
TRBV7-6,TRBJ2-5,CASRSQARGGETQYF
TRBV12-3/TRBV12-4,TRBJ2-7,CASRVVDRMGSSYEQYF
TRBV10-2,TRBJ2-3,CASSESGQGRATQYF
TRBV12-3/TRBV12-4,TRBJ2-7,CASSVGVVAYEQYF
TRBV3-1,TRBJ2-1,CASSPGQGTVYEQFF
TRBV6-5,TRBJ2-7,CASRQDGSSYEQYF
TRBV27,TRBJ1-2,CASSLRGANYGYTF
TRBV13,TRBJ2-1,CASSPGLEQFF
TRBV12-3/TRBV12-4,TRBJ2-4,CASSFTGVTKNIQYF
TRBV19,TRBJ2-5,CASGGVRETQYF
TRBV19,TRBJ1-5,CASRPGQGYQPQHF
TRBV7-9,TRBJ1-2,CASSVTGRDGYTF
TRBV7-2,TRBJ2-7,CASSLEAGTPLSYEQYF
TRBV2,TRBJ2-3,CATLSGSGTDTQYF
TRBV20-1,TRBJ2-7,CSATSGSLTYEQYF
TRBV2,TRBJ1-2,CASIEGDGYTF
TRBV5-1,TRBJ1-1,CASSGSGANTEAFF
TRBV15,TRBJ2-3,CATSRGRRRGTDTQYF
TRBV12-3/TRBV12-4,TRBJ2-3,CVSSLGGSVGATDTQYF
TRBV5-1,TRBJ2-7,CASSSGDSSYEQYF
TRBV25-1,TRBJ2-1,CASSSYEQFF
TRBV6-2/TRBV6-3,TRBJ2-7,CASSQTGYPYEQYF
TRBV29-1,TRBJ2-7,CSAGDRVSEQYF
TRBV29-1,TRBJ1-5,CSAATAIDQPQHF
TRBV18,TRBJ1-5,CASSPGLGAQPQHF
TRBV12-3/TRBV12-4,TRBJ2-5,CASSPTGGSETQYF
TRBV5-8,TRBJ2-1,CASSSSRASSYNEQFF
TRBV20-1,TRBJ2-1,CSARDFFSGRTNEQFF
TRBV6-2/TRBV6-3,TRBJ1-2,CASSSSLDRGPNYGYTF